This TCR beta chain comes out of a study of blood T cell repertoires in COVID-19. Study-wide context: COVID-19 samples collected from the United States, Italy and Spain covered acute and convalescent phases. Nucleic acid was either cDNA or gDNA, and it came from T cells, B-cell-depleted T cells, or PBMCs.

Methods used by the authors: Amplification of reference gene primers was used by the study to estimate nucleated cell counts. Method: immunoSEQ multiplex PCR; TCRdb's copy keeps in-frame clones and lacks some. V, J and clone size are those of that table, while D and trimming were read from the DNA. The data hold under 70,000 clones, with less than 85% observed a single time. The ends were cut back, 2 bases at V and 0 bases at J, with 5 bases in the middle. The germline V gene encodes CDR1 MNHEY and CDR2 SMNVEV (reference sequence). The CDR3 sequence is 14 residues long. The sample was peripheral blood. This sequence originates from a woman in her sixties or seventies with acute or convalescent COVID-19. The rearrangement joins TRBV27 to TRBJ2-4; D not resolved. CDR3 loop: CASSLDIAKNIQYF. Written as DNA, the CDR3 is TGTGCCAGCAGTTTAGACATAGCCAAAAACATTCAGTACTTC.